Sequencing of this TCR beta chain was carried out in a study of T cell changes during pregnancy in multiple sclerosis. Sequencing used immunoSEQ multiplex PCR; TCRdb keeps in-frame clones, though not all of them. The sample lists tens of thousands of clones, around 90% occurring once. This clone occurred once. The CDR3 is 16 amino acids. CDR1 and CDR2 from the germline V gene are LGHNT and FRNRAP. The V end lost 4 bases, the J end lost 3 bases, and 16 bases lay between the germline ends. This clonotype was obtained from a female donor with multiple sclerosis, enrolled in a pregnancy study. The material was peripheral blood, obtained in the second trimester of pregnancy. The genes are TRBV12-5 and TRBJ2-1; the D gene is possibly TRBD2 (7 bases). Here the CDR3 reads CASGSNPGGLYNEQFF. The CDR3 coding sequence is TGTGCTAGTGGTTCAAACCCCGGGGGGCTCTACAATGAGCAGTTCTTC.